Shown below are 27 T cell receptor beta chains from a single sample sequenced in a study of cytomegalovirus exposure and HLA in healthy donors (dated by TCRdb to about 2017). Receptors were amplified or captured by the immunoSEQ multiplex PCR assay. A mixture of 60 forward primers for TCR Vbeta segments and 13 reverse primers for TCR Jbeta segments was used in the multiplex PCR. TCRdb re-hosts the immuneACCESS table, in-frame sequences only. Its copies lack some clones; in the studies checked, an unresolved V gene accounts for under half of them, and the cause for the rest is not known. The sample contains some 130,000 clones, around four fifths of them found a single time. 6% to 8% of the sample lies in the top ten. The sequenced sample consisted of PBMCs. The receptors originated from a male donor in good health and CMV-seronegative.

V is TRBV9 and J is TRBJ2-3; the match to TRBD2 covers 8 bases. Germline CDR1 reads SGDLS; CDR2 reads YYNGEE. There are 17 residues in the CDR3. J gave up 2 bases and V 0 bases, and 8 bases lay outside the gene matches. The CDR3 here is CASSVAQAGGPTDTQYF. CDR3 sequence (DNA): TGTGCCAGCAGCGTAGCTCAGGCGGGGGGCCCCACAGATACGCAGTATTTT.

The chain links TRBV6-5 to TRBJ1-1; D gene ambiguous. The germline V gene has CDR1 MNHEY and CDR2 SVGAGI. The CDR3 loop spans 14 amino acids. V was shortened by 6 bases and J by 0 bases, with 11 bases between the two germline ends. The CDR3 sequence is CASRSDRMNTEAFF. DNA of the CDR3: TGTGCCAGCAGGAGCGATAGGATGAACACTGAAGCTTTCTTT.

This clone was recorded a few times. The V gene is TRBV5-4, the J gene TRBJ2-5; 7 nucleotides agree with TRBD2. V was pared by 2 bases and J by 1 base, with 11 bases of the junction left unmatched. There are 17 residues in the CDR3. Germline CDR1 SGHNT, CDR2 YYREEE (reference sequence). CDR3 protein: CASSFPASGTIQETQYF. For the CDR3, the DNA is TGTGCCAGCAGCTTCCCCGCCAGCGGGACCATCCAAGAGACCCAGTACTTC.

The gene calls are TRBV6-5 and TRBJ2-2, with unresolved D. Germline V gene data show CDR1 as MNHEY and CDR2 as SVGAGI. V shed 8 bases and J shed 4 bases, with 8 bases lying between them. This CDR3 contains 12 residues. The CDR3 bases are TGTGCCAGCTCCAGTGGCACCGGGGAGCTGTTTTTT. Protein: CASSSGTGELFF.

The rearrangement links TRBV9 to TRBJ2-5; possible D gene TRBD2, 6 bases. The CDR3 covers 13 residues. Between the trimmed V and J ends, which lost 3 bases and 7 bases, there was a span of 13 bases. Germline V gene sequence: CDR1 SGDLS, CDR2 YYNGEE. The CDR3 nucleotides are TGTGCCAGCAGCGCCGACCTCGGGGGGACCCAGTACTTC. As protein: CASSADLGGTQYF.

The chain joins TRBV19 to TRBJ1-2; perhaps TRBD1 as D (6 bases). The ends were cut back, 3 bases at V and 3 bases at J, with 11 bases in the middle. CDR1 is LNHDA, CDR2 SQIVND, per germline (reference sequence). This CDR3 spans 14 amino acids. The CDR3 is CASSMPDRDYGYTF. CDR3 sequence (DNA): TGTGCCAGTAGTATGCCGGACAGAGACTATGGCTACACCTTC.

V and J are TRBV21-1 and TRBJ1-1. TRBV21-1 is a pseudogene. CDR3 size: 18 residues. CDR3 loop: CASSKIAFAFPMNTEAFF. For the CDR3, the DNA is TGTGCCAGCAGCAAAATCGCGTTTGCCTTTCCTATGAACACTGAAGCTTTCTTT.

J is TRBJ1-5 and V is TRBV30; D may be TRBD1 (5 bases). CDR3 size: 14 residues. Germline assignment: CDR1 GTSNPN and CDR2 SVGIG (reference sequence). The V and J ends lost 3 bases and 0 bases respectively, with 9 bases between them. The CDR3 coding sequence is TGTGCCTGGAGGCAGGGTGATAGCAATCAGCCCCAGCATTTT. Translated, it gives CAWRQGDSNQPQHF. Complete variable domain (other parts from reference TRBV30 and TRBJ1-5): SQTIHQWPATLVQPVGSPLSLECTVEGTSNPNLYWYRQAAGRGLQLLFYSVGIGQISSEVPQNLSASRPQDRQFILSSKKLLLSDSGFYLCAWRQGDSNQPQHFGDGTRLSIL.

The J gene is TRBJ2-3, the V gene TRBV29-1, with a tentative D call TRBD2 (6 bases). The V end was cut by 7 bases, the J end by 1 base, with 18 bases between. Germline V lookup: CDR1 SQVTM, CDR2 ANQGSEA. The CDR3 is 15 residues long. In DNA, the CDR3 is TGCAGCGCCGTGGGGGGTCGTTTGGGCACAGATACGCAGTATTTT. This codes for CSAVGGRLGTDTQYF.

The chain is built from TRBV7-9 and TRBJ2-5; the match to TRBD1 covers 9 bases. The CDR3 length is 14 residues. Germline CDR1 is SEHNR and CDR2 is FQNEAQ (reference sequence). The ends lost 6 bases at V and 5 bases at J; junction bases unmatched: 7. The CDR3 is CASRRTGGRETQYF. CDR3 DNA: TGTGCCAGCAGACGTACAGGGGGCCGGGAGACCCAGTACTTC. The variable domain in full, with the rest retrieved from reference TRBV7-9 and TRBJ2-5, is DTGVSQNPRHKITKRGQNVTFRCDPISEHNRLYWYRQTLGQGPEFLTYFQNEAQLEKSRLLSDRFSAERPKGSFSTLEIQRTEQGDSAMYLCASRRTGGRETQYFGPGTRLLVL.

The chain uses TRBV6-5 and TRBJ2-7; D might be TRBD2 (5 bases). The CDR3 length is 15 residues. CDR1 MNHEY and CDR2 SVGAGI come from the germline V gene. V was clipped by 1 base and J by 2 bases, with 12 bases between them. The CDR3, as DNA: TGTGCCAGCAGTTACTTCGGGGTAGATCCCTACGAGCAGTACTTC. This codes for CASSYFGVDPYEQYF.

V and J are TRBV2 and TRBJ1-6; 7 nucleotides match TRBD1. The length of the CDR3 is 14 residues. J lost 8 bases, V lost 2 bases, and 3 bases had no gene match. In germline, CDR1 is SNHLY, CDR2 FYNNEI. The CDR3 loop reads CASSETRGDSPLHF. The CDR3 nucleotides read TGTGCCAGCAGTGAAACCAGGGGGGATTCACCCCTCCACTTT.

The genes are TRBV2 and TRBJ1-2; 7 bases line up with TRBD1. The CDR3 totals 15 residues. CDR1 is SNHLY, CDR2 FYNNEI, per germline. The J segment lost 3 bases and the V segment lost 5 bases, leaving 9 bases of the junction unmatched. For the CDR3, the DNA is TGTGCCAGCAGTCTTTTTGACAGGGATGACTATGGCTACACCTTC. Translated, it gives CASSLFDRDDYGYTF.

To note about this clone: The same CDR3 arises from other DNA sequences in this sample as well. The rearrangement uses TRBV9 and TRBJ2-2, with 9 nucleotides matching TRBD1. Germline V gives CDR1 SGDLS, CDR2 YYNGEE. After removal of 2 bases from V and 4 bases from J, the junction contained 3 bases not matched to a gene. This CDR3 comprises 15 residues. CDR3 sequence (DNA): TGTGCCAGCAGCGTTGGACAGGGGCCCACCGGGGAGCTGTTTTTT. Its protein product is CASSVGQGPTGELFF.

The rearrangement uses TRBV2 and TRBJ2-3; D perhaps matches TRBD1 (6 bases). This CDR3 spans 15 amino acids. With 2 bases removed from V and 8 bases from J, the gap between germline ends came to 17 bases. The V gene's germline CDR1 is SNHLY and CDR2 FYNNEI. CDR3 protein: CASSEPTGPKITQYF. CDR3 nucleotides: TGTGCCAGCAGTGAACCTACAGGGCCCAAAATTACGCAGTATTTT.

The chain is built from TRBV4-3 and TRBJ2-1; D might be TRBD1 (6 bases). Looked up from germline, CDR1 is LGHNA and CDR2 is YSLEER. The CDR3 contains 17 residues. V was pared by 4 bases and J by 0 bases, with 16 bases between. This CDR3 is CASSPGTTGRSYNEQFF. For the CDR3, the DNA is TGCGCCAGCAGCCCCGGGACAACGGGCCGCTCCTACAATGAGCAGTTCTTC.

This clone came up a few times. This chain links TRBV5-1 with TRBJ2-3, with a tentative D call TRBD2 (5 bases). V lost 7 bases and J 2 bases, leaving 11 bases between the germline ends. There are 13 residues in the CDR3. The germline V gene encodes CDR1 SGHRS and CDR2 YFSETQ. The CDR3, as DNA: TGCGCCAGCTGCGAGGGCCCCACAGATACGCAGTATTTT. This codes for CASCEGPTDTQYF.

The chain combines TRBV7-2 with TRBJ2-5, with 15 bases fitting TRBD2. The germline CDR1 and CDR2 sequences are SGHTA and FQGNSA. V was pared by 5 bases and J by 4 bases, with 8 bases of the junction left unmatched. CDR3 length equals 17 residues. CDR3: CASSGTGLAGGGETQYF. DNA for the CDR3: TGTGCCAGCAGCGGGACGGGACTAGCGGGAGGAGGAGAGACCCAGTACTTC. Supplemented by reference TRBV7-2 and TRBJ2-5, the full variable domain reads GAGVSQSPSNKVTEKGKDVELRCDPISGHTALYWYRQSLGQGLEFLIYFQGNSAPDKSGLPSDRFSAERTGGSVSTLTIQRTQQEDSAVYLCASSGTGLAGGGETQYFGPGTRLLVL.

This clone was picked up one time. This chain joins TRBV6-1 and TRBJ2-7, with D maybe TRBD1 (6 bases). V was pared by 4 bases and J by 3 bases, with 28 bases between. This CDR3 contains 19 residues. Germline V CDR1 and CDR2: MNHNS, SASEGT. The CDR3 DNA reads as TGTGCCAGCAGTGTACAGGGTGGGGTTCACCGATTGACGAGCTACGAGCAGTACTTC. Protein sequence: CASSVQGGVHRLTSYEQYF.

This clone showed up just once. The V call is TRBV10-3, the J call TRBJ1-3; D unclear. Trimming took 11 bases from V and 7 from J, leaving 9 bases between them. The CDR3 has 10 residues. The germline CDR1 and CDR2 sequences are ENHRY and SYGVKD. The CDR3 loop is CAHGGNTIYF. CDR3 in DNA: TGTGCCCACGGAGGGAACACCATATATTTT.

The CDR3 sequence: CASSLVISGGGESTDTQYF. The CDR3 nucleotides are TGTGCCAGCAGCTTAGTCATTAGCGGGGGGGGAGAAAGCACAGATACGCAGTATTTT. The rearrangement links TRBV7-9 to TRBJ2-3; 11 positions match TRBD2. Germline loops: CDR1 SEHNR, CDR2 FQNEAQ (reference sequence). The CDR3 is 19 amino acids. J lost 0 bases, V lost 1 base, and 9 bases had no gene match.

This chain joins TRBV5-6 and TRBJ2-2, with 9 positions matching TRBD2. V lost 4 bases to trimming and J lost 6 bases; unmatched junction nucleotides: 4. Germline V lookup: CDR1 SGHDT, CDR2 YYEEEE. The CDR3 consists of 14 residues. The CDR3 reads CASSGAGGSGELFF. For the CDR3, the DNA is TGTGCCAGCAGCGGGGCGGGAGGGTCCGGGGAGCTGTTTTTT. The full variable domain, its missing parts supplied by reference TRBV5-6 and TRBJ2-2, is DAGVTQSPTHLIKTRGQQVTLRCSPKSGHDTVSWYQQALGQGPQFIFQYYEEEERQRGNFPDRFSGHQFPNYSSELNVNALLLGDSALYLCASSGAGGSGELFFGEGSRLTVL.

The chain combines TRBV5-1 with TRBJ1-3; 9 bases fit TRBD1. CDR1 is SGHRS and CDR2 is YFSETQ in the germline V gene. The junction had 4 bases not matched to a gene; V was cut back by 4 bases and J by 5 bases. The CDR3 has 14 amino acids. The CDR3 nucleotides read TGCGCCAGCAGCCTCGGGACAGGGAGAAACACCATATATTTT. Translation gives CASSLGTGRNTIYF. Full variable domain (outside the CDR3, taken from reference TRBV5-1 and TRBJ1-3): KAGVTQTPRYLIKTRGQQVTLSCSPISGHRSVSWYQQTPGQGLQFLFEYFSETQRNKGNFPGRFSGRQFSNSRSEMNVSTLELGDSALYLCASSLGTGRNTIYFGEGSWLTVV.

This chain connects TRBV7-2 to TRBJ2-7, with D possibly being TRBD1 (8 bases). Trimming removed 5 bases from V and 3 bases from J, with 17 bases in between. CDR3 length equals 15 residues. Germline V gene data show CDR1 as SGHTA and CDR2 as FQGNSA. The CDR3 loop is CASSPQGGDDYEQYF. DNA for the CDR3: TGTGCCAGCAGCCCACAGGGGGGGGACGACTACGAGCAGTACTTC.

The genes are TRBV18 and TRBJ1-4, with D possibly TRBD1 on 5 matching bases. The V gene's germline CDR1 is KGHSH and CDR2 LQKENI. The CDR3 covers 16 residues. V gave up 2 bases and J gave up 7 bases, with 17 bases separating them. CDR3 residues: CASSPWFRGISEKLFF. The CDR3 DNA reads TGTGCCAGCTCACCATGGTTTCGGGGGATAAGTGAAAAACTGTTTTTT.

The CDR3 nucleotides read TGTGCCAGCAGCCCCCGGGAGGGCTACGAGCAGTACTTC. It encodes CASSPREGYEQYF. The rearrangement links TRBV7-3 to TRBJ2-7; TRBD2 matches at 8 bases. Unmatched junction bases numbered 3, after V lost 5 bases and J lost 3 bases. The germline V gene has CDR1 SGHTA and CDR2 FQGTGA. This CDR3 comprises 13 residues.

The chain links TRBV19 to TRBJ1-1; D remains unclear. The germline V and J ends were trimmed by 8 bases and 2 bases, with 9 bases remaining between them. CDR3 size: 12 residues. Germline V gives CDR1 LNHDA, CDR2 SQIVND (reference sequence). Here the CDR3 DNA reads TGTGCCAGTGATGAGAGAAACACTGAAGCTTTCTTT. This translates into CASDERNTEAFF.